This T cell receptor (beta chain) is from a study of blood T cell repertoires in COVID-19. Sequencing used immunoSEQ multiplex PCR; TCRdb keeps in-frame clones, though not all of them. In the table there are 350,000 to 450,000 clones, under 90% of which are singletons. Cohort assignment relied on participant-reported clinical history. Recovery among Cohort 3 donors was established by two negative PCRs, clearance, or symptom resolution. With V trimmed by 4 bases and J by 3 bases, 10 bases remained unmatched. Germline CDR1 reads KGHDR; CDR2 reads SFDVKD. The CDR3 length is 17 residues. The receptor comes from a woman younger than 45 who had recovered from COVID-19. Material for sequencing was PBMCs or T cells enriched from blood (not recorded which). The chain couples TRBV24-1 to TRBJ1-2, with 10 bases fitting TRBD1. CDR3 sequence: CATSDPRPGQGYYGYTF. CDR3 in DNA: TGTGCCACCAGTGACCCGAGACCGGGACAGGGGTACTATGGCTACACCTTC.